A selection of T cell receptor beta chains follows, all from one sample in a study of CD8+ T cells in alopecia areata. Profiled with immunoSEQ multiplex PCR; TCRdb holds only in-frame clones, not every one. This table has around 120,000 clones, less than 75% appearing once. This sample comprised CD8+ T cells sorted from blood, obtained at week 4, from a patient treated with tofacitinib. These receptor sequences come from a human donor with alopecia areata. The CDR3 runs from the conserved cysteine through the conserved F or W. D genes are given only for firm matches. Part of the rows lack a size; the others show once, few, many or a class for expanded clones.

cdr3_nt,cdr3_aa,clone_size,j_call,v_call,d_call
TGCAGCGTTGAAGGGGATTATAGTGCCCAGTACTTC,CSVEGDYSAQYF,few,TRBJ2-5,TRBV29-1,NA
TGTGCCAGCAGGGGCAGCGGAGCTAATCAGCCCCAGCATTTT,CASRGSGANQPQHF,NA,TRBJ1-5,TRBV7-9,NA
TGTGCCTGGCACGGGACAGGGTGGAGGTTGTCCTACGAGCAGTACTTC,CAWHGTGWRLSYEQYF,NA,TRBJ2-7,TRBV30,TRBD1
TGTGCCAGCAGCCAATGGGACAGGGGTGAACCCCTCCACTTT,CASSQWDRGEPLHF,NA,TRBJ1-6,TRBV14,TRBD1
TGCAGCGTTAGAACAGGGAACTATGGCTACACCTTC,CSVRTGNYGYTF,few,TRBJ1-2,TRBV29-1,NA
TGTGCCAGCAGGTTGTGGGGGTTGGCCACTGAAGCTTTCTTT,CASRLWGLATEAFF,NA,TRBJ1-1,TRBV5-6,NA
TGCGCCAGCAGACCGGACAAGCACGATGAAAAACTGTTTTTT,CASRPDKHDEKLFF,NA,TRBJ1-4,TRBV23-1,NA
TGTGCCAGCAGCACCCTACAGCGACAATCTGGAAACACCATATATTTT,CASSTLQRQSGNTIYF,NA,TRBJ1-3,TRBV7-9,NA
TGTGCCACCAGCAGAACCAGGTTGCACGAGCAGTACTTC,CATSRTRLHEQYF,NA,TRBJ2-7,TRBV15,NA
TGTGCCAGCAGTACCGACAGCGAGAATCAGCCCCAGCATTTT,CASSTDSENQPQHF,few,TRBJ1-5,TRBV6-5,NA
TGCGCCAGCAGCCAAGAAGGATTAGGGCTAGGCTACGAGCAGTACTTC,CASSQEGLGLGYEQYF,NA,TRBJ2-7,TRBV4-3,NA